This TCR beta chain was recorded in a study of OX40 agonist ivuxolimab in advanced cancers. Broader study findings: Among the least clonally expanded were partial responders at 0.1-3.0 mg/kg.

Trimming cost V 3 bases and J 1 base, with 10 bases left between them. The CDR3 covers 15 residues. Germline CDR1 is ENHRY and CDR2 is SYGVKD. The protocol was immunoSEQ multiplex PCR, while the TCRdb copy is restricted to in-frame clones and leaves out a portion. The sample lists 73,000 or so clones, approximately 85% occurring once. This clone was seen just once. Its antigen is undetermined. Sample: CD4+ or CD8+ T cells sorted from blood, taken in a trial of the OX40 agonist ivuxolimab. The chain combines TRBV10-3 with TRBJ2-4, with D unclear. This TCR derives from an adult with an advanced solid tumor such as melanoma, head and neck, liver or kidney cancer. CDR3: CAISDSVRAKNIQYF. The CDR3 bases are TGTGCCATCAGTGACTCGGTCCGGGCCAAAAACATTCAGTACTTC.